The 26 T cell receptor beta chains below all came from one sample that was sequenced in a study of OX40 agonist ivuxolimab in advanced cancers. Produced via immunoSEQ multiplex PCR; TCRdb's table is partial and in-frame only. The data show roughly 100,000 clones, 90% seen once. The sample in question was CD4+ or CD8+ T cells sorted from blood, obtained in a trial of the OX40 agonist ivuxolimab. The receptors were gathered from an adult with an advanced solid tumor such as melanoma, head and neck, liver or kidney cancer.

The chain links TRBV10-3 to TRBJ1-2; possibly TRBD1 for D (6 bases). In germline, CDR1 is ENHRY, CDR2 SYGVKD. Between the trimmed V and J ends, which lost 6 bases and 7 bases, there was a span of 15 bases. This CDR3 comprises 13 residues. CDR3 sequence reads: CAISTGSPAGYTF. The CDR3 region has the DNA TGTGCCATCAGCACAGGGTCTCCGGCTGGCTACACCTTC.

The chain combines TRBV5-4 with TRBJ2-7; 10 bases match TRBD1. Germline V lookup: CDR1 SGHNT, CDR2 YYREEE (reference sequence). This CDR3 has 16 amino acids. The ends lost 1 base at V and 3 bases at J; junction bases unmatched: 7. The CDR3 is CASSLTPGQGVYEQYF. The CDR3, as DNA: TGTGCCAGCAGCTTGACACCCGGACAGGGGGTCTACGAGCAGTACTTC. Complete variable domain (other parts from reference TRBV5-4 and TRBJ2-7): ETGVTQSPTHLIKTRGQQVTLRCSSQSGHNTVSWYQQALGQGPQFIFQYYREEENGRGNFPPRFSGLQFPNYSSELNVNALELDDSALYLCASSLTPGQGVYEQYFGPGTRLTVT.

J is TRBJ1-4 and V is TRBV5-4, with TRBD1 as a possible D gene (5 bases). There are 14 residues in the CDR3. The germline CDR1 and CDR2 sequences are SGHNT and YYREEE (reference sequence). V lost 4 bases and J 4 bases, leaving 11 bases between the germline ends. The CDR3 bases are TGTGCCAGCAGCGTTGGACAACTTAATGAAAAACTGTTTTTT. Amino acid sequence: CASSVGQLNEKLFF.

This chain links TRBV28 with TRBJ2-5; D perhaps matches TRBD1 (5 bases). CDR1 is MDHEN and CDR2 is SYDVKM in the germline V gene. CDR3 size: 12 residues. The ends were cut back, 6 bases at V and 13 bases at J, with 18 bases in the middle. CDR3 in amino acids: CASSQIGVLMYF. The CDR3 bases are TGTGCCAGCAGCCAAATAGGGGTTTTAATGTACTTC.

The V call is TRBV7-9, the J call TRBJ2-7; TRBD2 matches 10 bases. This CDR3 comprises 15 residues. Trimming cost V 0 bases and J 6 bases; bases outside gene matches: 5. CDR1 SEHNR and CDR2 FQNEAQ come from the germline V gene (reference sequence). The CDR3 is CASSLAVVAGGEQYF. CDR3 nucleotides: TGTGCCAGCAGCTTAGCGGTAGTAGCGGGAGGCGAGCAGTACTTC.

The V and J genes are TRBV21-1 and TRBJ1-5; TRBD1, as called in the table, went unchecked against the DNA. TRBV21-1 is an annotated pseudogene. The CDR3 extends over 18 amino acids. CDR3 in amino acids: CATLCQVRGPSSTQPQHF. For the CDR3, the DNA is TGTGCCACCCTTTGCCAGGTGAGGGGGCCATCAAGTACTCAGCCCCAGCATTTT.

The V call is TRBV18, the J call TRBJ2-2, with 10 bases matching TRBD2. This CDR3 comprises 16 residues. V gave up 3 bases and J gave up 5 bases; unmatched junction bases: 6. The V gene's germline CDR1 is KGHSH and CDR2 LQKENI. CDR3 loop: CASSPLAGVRTGELFF. In DNA form, the CDR3 reads TGTGCCAGCTCACCCCTAGCGGGAGTTCGGACCGGGGAGCTGTTTTTT. The full variable domain, its missing parts supplied by reference TRBV18 and TRBJ2-2, is NAGVMQNPRHLVRRRGQEARLRCSPMKGHSHVYWYRQLPEEGLKFMVYLQKENIIDESGMPKERFSAEFPKEGPSILRIQQVVRGDSAAYFCASSPLAGVRTGELFFGEGSRLTVL.

The chain employs TRBV5-1 and TRBJ1-6; 7 positions match TRBD1. Germline lookup yields CDR1 SGHRS and CDR2 YFSETQ. The CDR3 is made up of 13 amino acids. V lost 4 bases, J lost 8 bases, and 3 bases stayed unmatched. The CDR3 is CASSQDRDSPLHF. In DNA form, the CDR3 reads TGCGCCAGCAGCCAAGACAGGGATTCACCCCTCCACTTT.

The J gene is TRBJ2-5, the V gene TRBV7-2; D unresolved. V lost 5 bases, J lost 1 base, and 8 bases lay in between. The CDR3 runs to 13 residues. Germline values: CDR1 SGHTA, CDR2 FQGNSA. The CDR3 is CASSPLRQETQYF. The CDR3, as DNA: TGTGCCAGCAGCCCCTTGCGCCAAGAGACCCAGTACTTC.

The DNA of the CDR3 is TGTGCCAGCAGTTTAAAGGGCTCCTACAATGAGCAGTTCTTC. Translated, it gives CASSLKGSYNEQFF. The chain couples TRBV28 to TRBJ2-1; no clear D gene. V lost 2 bases to trimming and J lost 0 bases, with 5 bases between them. The CDR3 extends over 14 amino acids. Per germline, CDR1 MDHEN and CDR2 SYDVKM.

The gene calls are TRBV6-5 and TRBJ2-7; D possibly corresponds to TRBD1 (5 bases). Germline CDR1 reads MNHEY; CDR2 reads SVGAGI. V lost 8 bases to trimming and J lost 3 bases, with 17 bases between them. CDR3 size: 14 residues. CDR3: CASGRTDRSYEQYF. The DNA for the CDR3 is TGTGCCAGCGGTCGTACAGACAGAAGCTACGAGCAGTACTTC.

This clone appeared a few times. The CDR3: CASTEGYTEAFF. The DNA of the CDR3 is TGTGCCAGCACGGAGGGGTACACTGAAGCTTTCTTT. The chain combines TRBV28 with TRBJ1-1, with a tentative D call TRBD1 (5 bases). There are 12 residues in the CDR3. V shed 7 bases and J shed 3 bases, with 9 bases lying between them. CDR1 and CDR2 from the germline V gene are MDHEN and SYDVKM.

The chain carries TRBV9 and TRBJ1-6; 8 nucleotides match TRBD1. This CDR3 region has 15 residues. The V gene end was trimmed by 0 bases and the J gene end by 7 bases; junction bases not matched to a gene: 3. Germline lookup yields CDR1 SGDLS and CDR2 YYNGEE. The CDR3 DNA reads TGTGCCAGCAGCGTAGAACAGGGGGGAAATTCACCCCTCCACTTT. It codes for CASSVEQGGNSPLHF.

The V gene is TRBV7-9, the J gene TRBJ1-2; 7 nucleotides match TRBD1. J gave up 7 bases and V 4 bases, and 9 bases lay outside the gene matches. Germline CDR1 SEHNR, CDR2 FQNEAQ (reference sequence). The length of the CDR3 is 14 residues. This chain's CDR3 is CASSYRQGLGGYTF. The CDR3 DNA sequence: TGTGCCAGCAGCTACCGACAGGGCTTGGGTGGCTACACCTTC.

The chain employs TRBV5-6 and TRBJ1-5, with D perhaps TRBD1 (5 bases). This CDR3 comprises 16 residues. Trimming removed 1 base at V and 7 bases at J, with 18 bases between. Germline CDR1 SGHDT, CDR2 YYEEEE. The CDR3 sequence is CASSLWDSRRWQPQHF. In nucleotides, the CDR3 is TGTGCCAGCAGCTTGTGGGACTCTCGTAGGTGGCAGCCCCAGCATTTT.

The chain combines TRBV6-1 with TRBJ2-7, with D possibly TRBD2 on 5 matching bases. Germline-derived CDR1 and CDR2 are MNHNS and SASEGT. Trimming took 2 bases from V and 7 from J, leaving 12 bases between them. The CDR3 contains 13 residues. DNA for the CDR3: TGTGCCAGCAGTGAAATGAACTGGAGGGAGCAGTACTTC. It is translated as CASSEMNWREQYF.

The rearrangement uses TRBV4-2 and TRBJ2-1; TRBD2 might be the D (5 bases). The CDR3 length is 15 residues. Germline CDR1 reads LGHNA; CDR2 reads YNFKEQ. Trimming stripped 1 base from V and 0 bases from J, with 7 bases between. CDR3 bases: TGTGCCAGCAGCCAAGTTAGCGCCTCCTACAATGAGCAGTTCTTC. Its translation: CASSQVSASYNEQFF.

The genes are TRBV6-6 and TRBJ2-7; 8 nucleotides match TRBD2. The CDR3 sequence is 15 residues long. Germline V gene sequence: CDR1 MNHNY, CDR2 SVGAGI (reference sequence). The V and J ends lost 2 bases and 5 bases, in that order; junction bases with no gene match: 8. The CDR3 loop is CASSYPGPGGHEQYF. The CDR3 nucleotides read TGTGCCAGCAGTTACCCTGGACCGGGAGGGCACGAGCAGTACTTC.

The chain has TRBV7-9 and TRBJ2-7; TRBD1 matches at 8 bases. Germline assignment: CDR1 SEHNR and CDR2 FQNEAQ (reference sequence). This CDR3 comprises 16 residues. V shed 5 bases, J shed 2 bases, and the junction held 11 bases outside the gene matches. CDR3: CASSPQAGTGPYEQYF. CDR3 nucleotides: TGTGCCAGCAGCCCACAGGCCGGGACAGGACCCTACGAGCAGTACTTC.

The chain uses TRBV2 and TRBJ2-6; D uncertain. The CDR3 is 14 residues long. Trimming took off 5 bases at V and 2 bases at J, with 7 bases between the two ends. Per the germline V gene, CDR1 is SNHLY and CDR2 is FYNNEI. CDR3 bases: TGTGCCAGCAGTAGGGAAACTGGGGCCAACGTCCTGACTTTC. Protein sequence: CASSRETGANVLTF.

Here the CDR3 reads CAWRPPGDEQFF. CDR3 nucleotides: TGTGCCTGGAGGCCCCCCGGGGATGAGCAGTTCTTC. J is TRBJ2-1 and V is TRBV30; TRBD2 might be the D (5 bases). From germline, CDR1 is GTSNPN and CDR2 SVGIG (reference sequence). The ends were cut back, 3 bases at V and 8 bases at J, with 11 bases in the middle. CDR3 length: 12 amino acids.

This clone has only one observation. V gene TRBV11-2 combines with J gene TRBJ1-1; 11 positions agree with TRBD1. The CDR3 contains 18 residues. The V segment lost 0 bases and the J segment 0 bases; nucleotides outside the gene matches: 6. Germline V gene data show CDR1 as SGHAT and CDR2 as FQNNGV. The CDR3, as DNA: TGTGCCAGCAGCTTAGATCTCGGGGACAGGGGGGTGAACACTGAAGCTTTCTTT. Protein sequence: CASSLDLGDRGVNTEAFF. Filled out from reference TRBV11-2 and TRBJ1-1, the complete variable domain reads EAGVAQSPRYKIIEKRQSVAFWCNPISGHATLYWYQQILGQGPKLLIQFQNNGVVDDSQLPKDRFSAERLKGVDSTLKIQPAKLEDSAVYLCASSLDLGDRGVNTEAFFGQGTRLTVV.

This clone was seen only a few times. The chain combines TRBV6-1 with TRBJ1-6; 10 nucleotides line up with TRBD1. This CDR3 has 12 residues. With 8 bases clipped from V and 10 bases from J, the junction kept 2 bases outside the gene matches. CDR1 MNHNS and CDR2 SASEGT come from the germline V gene. CDR3 amino acids: CASGGQGSPLHF. CDR3 coding DNA: TGTGCCAGCGGGGGACAGGGGTCACCCCTCCACTTT.

The rearrangement links TRBV20-1 to TRBJ1-5; D call uncertain. Germline V gene sequence: CDR1 DFQATT, CDR2 SNEGSKA (reference sequence). There are 11 residues in the CDR3. V lost 6 bases to trimming and J lost 2 bases, with 5 bases between them. The CDR3 sequence: CSAAGNQPQHF. The CDR3 DNA sequence: TGCAGTGCGGCAGGCAATCAGCCCCAGCATTTT.

The chain employs TRBV5-1 and TRBJ1-2; perhaps TRBD1 as D (5 bases). V was trimmed by 1 base and J by 2 bases, leaving 6 bases between them. CDR1 and CDR2 (germline): SGHRS, YFSETQ. This CDR3 has 13 amino acids. The CDR3 loop reads CASSLSGNYGYTF. The CDR3 bases are TGCGCCAGCAGCTTGTCAGGGAACTATGGCTACACCTTC.

This clone came up once. This chain joins TRBV28 and TRBJ1-1; D is perhaps TRBD1 (5 bases). CDR3 length: 12 residues. Germline V gives CDR1 MDHEN, CDR2 SYDVKM. V was cut by 6 bases and J by 11 bases, with 16 bases left in between. CDR3 in amino acids: CASSQDRYRAFF. The CDR3 coding sequence is TGTGCCAGCAGCCAGGACCGCTACAGGGCTTTCTTT.